The 26 T cell receptor beta chains presented below share a single source sample, sequenced in a study of shared clonotypes between healthy human individuals. Profiling relied on immunoSEQ multiplex PCR, and the TCRdb table lists in-frame clones only, not all of them. The profile covers fewer than 1 million clones, with 90% to 98% appearing a single time and about 0.21% taken by the ten largest. Naive CD8 isolation took CD45RO-negative cells positively selected for CCR7 and excluded terminally differentiated effector memory CD45RA+ cells. The sequenced sample consisted of naive CD8+ T cells sorted from blood. The origin of the receptors is a young man in good health.

The chain is built from TRBV28 and TRBJ2-2, with 7 bases fitting TRBD1. Germline CDR1 and CDR2: MDHEN and SYDVKM. V lost 1 base, J lost 2 bases, and 1 base stayed unmatched. The CDR3 is 15 residues long. The CDR3, as DNA: TGTGCCAGCAGTTTATACAGGGGCAACACCGGGGAGCTGTTTTTT. Its translation is CASSLYRGNTGELFF. Full variable domain (missing parts from reference TRBV28 and TRBJ2-2): DVKVTQSSRYLVKRTGEKVFLECVQDMDHENMFWYRQDPGLGLRLIYFSYDVKMKEKGDIPEGYSVSREKKERFSLILESASTNQTSMYLCASSLYRGNTGELFFGEGSRLTVL.

The chain links TRBV14 to TRBJ1-1; no firm D call. Trimming cost V 0 bases and J 5 bases, with 13 bases left between them. The germline CDR1 and CDR2 sequences are SGHDN and FVKESK. The CDR3 extends over 15 amino acids. CDR3 sequence: CASSQDLGVGTEAFF. DNA for the CDR3: TGTGCCAGCAGCCAAGATCTTGGAGTGGGAACTGAAGCTTTCTTT.

Comment on this clone: Other DNA sequences from this sample encode an identical CDR3 as well. This chain connects TRBV27 to TRBJ2-7; 9 bases align to TRBD1. Germline assignment: CDR1 MNHEY and CDR2 SMNVEV (reference sequence). Trimming took 4 bases from V and 4 from J; bases not matched to a gene: 5. The CDR3 has 14 residues. CDR3 sequence reads: CASSSGTGLYEQYF. CDR3 DNA: TGTGCCAGCAGTTCCGGGACAGGGCTATACGAGCAGTACTTC.

The J gene is TRBJ2-5, the V gene TRBV14, with TRBD1 as a possible D gene (5 bases). V was cut by 0 bases and J by 4 bases, with 9 bases left in between. The CDR3 extends over 14 amino acids. Germline values: CDR1 SGHDN, CDR2 FVKESK. In DNA, the CDR3 is TGTGCCAGCAGCCAAGATGCAGGGCCAGAGACCCAGTACTTC. Residues: CASSQDAGPETQYF.

V is TRBV13 and J is TRBJ1-5; tentatively, D is TRBD1 (6 bases). With 4 bases removed from V and 4 bases from J, the gap between germline ends came to 8 bases. In germline, CDR1 is PRHDT, CDR2 FYEKMQ (reference sequence). The length of the CDR3 is 13 residues. CDR3 bases: TGTGCCAGCAGCTCTACAGGGAATCAGCCCCAGCATTTT. This translates into CASSSTGNQPQHF. Based on the CDR3 plus reference TRBV13 and TRBJ1-5, the full variable domain is AAGVIQSPRHLIKEKRETATLKCYPIPRHDTVYWYQQGPGQDPQFLISFYEKMQSDKGSIPDRFSAQQFSDYHSELNMSSLELGDSALYFCASSSTGNQPQHFGDGTRLSIL.

The chain uses TRBV5-1 and TRBJ2-7; 12 bases are a match to TRBD2. The CDR3 has 18 amino acids. Per germline, CDR1 SGHRS and CDR2 YFSETQ. V trimming: 4 bases; J trimming: 5 bases; junction bases outside the gene matches: 16. CDR3 sequence reads: CASSLLWGRTSGINEQYF. CDR3 DNA sequence: TGCGCCAGCAGCCTTCTATGGGGACGGACTAGCGGGATAAACGAGCAGTACTTC.

The chain carries TRBV5-8 and TRBJ1-1, with 8 bases that match TRBD1. Germline loops: CDR1 SGHTS, CDR2 YDEGEE. This CDR3 has 15 residues. V gave up 5 bases and J gave up 0 bases; unmatched junction bases: 6. CDR3 loop: CASSKDRGMNTEAFF. The CDR3 DNA reads TGTGCCAGCAGTAAAGACAGGGGCATGAACACTGAAGCTTTCTTT.

This clone occurred once. Distinct nucleotide sequences in the sample also encode this CDR3. CDR3 bases: TGTGCCAGCCGGGGACTAGCGGGACTCGAGCAGTACTTC. Protein: CASRGLAGLEQYF. V and J are TRBV2 and TRBJ2-7, with TRBD2 identical over 13 bases. Germline CDR1 reads SNHLY; CDR2 reads FYNNEI. The CDR3 has 13 amino acids. After removal of 8 bases from V and 6 bases from J, the junction contained 4 bases not matched to a gene. Full variable domain (remainder filled in from reference TRBV2 and TRBJ2-7): EPEVTQTPSHQVTQMGQEVILRCVPISNHLYFYWYRQILGQKVEFLVSFYNNEISEKSEIFDDQFSVERPDGSNFTLKIRSTKLEDSAMYFCASRGLAGLEQYFGPGTRLTVT.

CDR3 coding DNA: TGTGCCAGCAGCCGGGACAGTTCCACTGGGGCCAACGTCCTGACTTTC. This gives the protein CASSRDSSTGANVLTF. J is TRBJ2-6 and V is TRBV5-6; the match to TRBD1 covers 7 bases. Germline-derived CDR1 and CDR2 are SGHDT and YYEEEE. Germline trimming cut 4 bases from V and 2 bases from J; bases unmatched to any gene: 6. The CDR3 extends over 16 amino acids.

This clone was found once. The chain recombines TRBV29-1 with TRBJ2-1, with D hard to call. The CDR3 sequence is 14 residues long. Germline CDR1 and CDR2: SQVTM and ANQGSEA. Trimming stripped 6 bases from V and 2 bases from J, with 14 bases between. The CDR3 sequence is CSVTLGMAYNEQFF. For the CDR3, the DNA is TGCAGCGTGACCTTGGGAATGGCCTACAATGAGCAGTTCTTC.

The chain carries TRBV11-3 and TRBJ1-1; D not resolved. CDR1 and CDR2 (germline): SGHNT, YENEEA. Trimming stripped 2 bases from V and 1 base from J, with 5 bases between. CDR3 length: 13 residues. The DNA for the CDR3 is TGTGCCAGCAGCTTATTAGAGAACACTGAAGCTTTCTTT. Residues: CASSLLENTEAFF.

The chain carries TRBV4-1 and TRBJ2-2, with 10 bases lining up with TRBD2. This CDR3 has 17 amino acids. Germline V gene data show CDR1 as MGHRA and CDR2 as YSYEKL. After removal of 4 bases from V and 5 bases from J, the junction contained 10 bases not matched to a gene. In nucleotides, the CDR3 is TGCGCCAGCAGCCCAGAAGCGGGAGGGCCTTCTACCGGGGAGCTGTTTTTT. Translation: CASSPEAGGPSTGELFF.

The genes are TRBV7-9 and TRBJ2-3; 12 bases are a match to TRBD2. In germline, CDR1 is SEHNR, CDR2 FQNEAQ (reference sequence). The V gene end was trimmed by 6 bases and the J gene end by 4 bases; junction bases not matched to a gene: 5. This CDR3 has 15 residues. The CDR3 reads CASRLTSGSADTQYF. The CDR3 bases are TGTGCCAGCAGGCTGACTAGCGGGAGTGCAGATACGCAGTATTTT. The variable domain in full, with the rest retrieved from reference TRBV7-9 and TRBJ2-3, is DTGVSQNPRHKITKRGQNVTFRCDPISEHNRLYWYRQTLGQGPEFLTYFQNEAQLEKSRLLSDRFSAERPKGSFSTLEIQRTEQGDSAMYLCASRLTSGSADTQYFGPGTRLTVL.

The V and J genes are TRBV9 and TRBJ1-2; D unclear. The CDR3 contains 12 residues. With 4 bases removed from V and 5 bases from J, the gap between germline ends came to 9 bases. Germline values: CDR1 SGDLS, CDR2 YYNGEE. The CDR3, as DNA: TGTGCCAGCAGCTCCCGGATTTATGGCTACACCTTC. Its translation is CASSSRIYGYTF.

Concerning this clone itself: Other DNA sequences in the same sample also yield this CDR3. J is TRBJ2-1 and V is TRBV5-1, with 11 bases aligning to TRBD2. V lost 0 bases, J lost 6 bases, and 2 bases stayed unmatched. Germline V gene data show CDR1 as SGHRS and CDR2 as YFSETQ. The CDR3 spans 15 residues. CDR3 nucleotides: TGCGCCAGCAGCTTGGGGACTAGCGGGTCCAATGAGCAGTTCTTC. Translating it yields CASSLGTSGSNEQFF.

The chain is built from TRBV7-9 and TRBJ2-7; D remains ambiguous. This CDR3 spans 14 amino acids. The germline V and J ends were trimmed by 1 base and 2 bases, with 9 bases remaining between them. Germline CDR1 and CDR2: SEHNR and FQNEAQ (reference sequence). As DNA, the CDR3 is TGTGCCAGCAGCTTAGGTCTAGATCCCTACGAGCAGTACTTC. Its protein is CASSLGLDPYEQYF. The full variable domain, its missing parts supplied by reference TRBV7-9 and TRBJ2-7, is DTGVSQNPRHKITKRGQNVTFRCDPISEHNRLYWYRQTLGQGPEFLTYFQNEAQLEKSRLLSDRFSAERPKGSFSTLEIQRTEQGDSAMYLCASSLGLDPYEQYFGPGTRLTVT.

The rearrangement links TRBV7-9 to TRBJ2-7; 10 bases fit TRBD2. With 2 bases clipped from V and 0 bases from J, the junction kept 10 bases outside the gene matches. This CDR3 contains 18 residues. From germline, CDR1 is SEHNR and CDR2 FQNEAQ (reference sequence). In nucleotides, the CDR3 is TGTGCCAGCAGCTTATTCGTTGGGCTAGCGGGGGCCTCCTACGAGCAGTACTTC. Its translation: CASSLFVGLAGASYEQYF.

The chain links TRBV10-1 to TRBJ2-7, with 7 positions matching TRBD1. Germline V gene data show CDR1 as WNHNN and CDR2 as SYGVQD (reference sequence). With 6 bases clipped from V and 2 bases from J, the junction kept 7 bases outside the gene matches. The CDR3 covers 14 residues. The CDR3 here is CASSPGTAAYEQYF. In nucleotides, the CDR3 is TGCGCCAGCAGCCCAGGGACAGCCGCCTACGAGCAGTACTTC.

This clone turned up a few times. The V and J genes are TRBV11-2 and TRBJ1-2, with D possibly matching TRBD1 (6 bases). The CDR3 has 14 residues. V lost 5 bases and J 5 bases, leaving 15 bases between the germline ends. Germline CDR1 is SGHAT and CDR2 is FQNNGV. The CDR3 DNA reads as TGTGCCAGCAGCCCCCGGACAGCTGTATATGGCTACACCTTC. Translating gives CASSPRTAVYGYTF.

CDR3: CASSLSGMGNEQFF. CDR3 in DNA: TGTGCCAGCAGCCTCTCCGGAATGGGGAATGAGCAGTTCTTC. The gene calls are TRBV14 and TRBJ2-1; the D is unclear. CDR1 and CDR2 from the germline V gene are SGHDN and FVKESK. The V gene lost 4 bases and the J gene lost 7 bases, with 14 bases spanning the gap. The CDR3 extends over 14 amino acids.

The V gene is TRBV9, the J gene TRBJ2-7; D possibly corresponds to TRBD2 (6 bases). V was cut by 3 bases and J by 5 bases, with 15 bases left in between. CDR1 and CDR2 from the germline V gene are SGDLS and YYNGEE. The CDR3 contains 14 residues. Here the CDR3 DNA reads TGTGCCAGCAGCGAGAGGGGACTGACCCACGAGCAGTACTTC. Its protein is CASSERGLTHEQYF. Complete variable domain (other parts from reference TRBV9 and TRBJ2-7): DSGVTQTPKHLITATGQRVTLRCSPRSGDLSVYWYQQSLDQGLQFLIQYYNGEERAKGNILERFSAQQFPDLHSELNLSSLELGDSALYFCASSERGLTHEQYFGPGTRLTVT.

The chain uses TRBV12-5 and TRBJ2-3; TRBD1 aligns across 7 bases. Germline values: CDR1 LGHNT, CDR2 FRNRAP. This CDR3 comprises 15 residues. With V trimmed by 4 bases and J by 2 bases, 6 bases remained unmatched. The CDR3 sequence is CASGSGQDITDTQYF. In nucleotides, the CDR3 is TGTGCTAGTGGTTCAGGACAGGATATCACAGATACGCAGTATTTT.

The chain links TRBV19 to TRBJ2-1, with 11 bases matching TRBD2. V was clipped by 3 bases and J by 7 bases; unmatched bases: 11. The CDR3 runs to 17 residues. Germline V CDR1 and CDR2: LNHDA, SQIVND (reference sequence). The CDR3 protein is CASSINLSSGRLNEQFF. The DNA for the CDR3 is TGTGCCAGTAGTATCAACCTGTCTAGCGGGAGGTTGAATGAGCAGTTCTTC.

This chain uses TRBV7-9 with TRBJ1-1; no definite D call. Germline CDR1 SEHNR, CDR2 FQNEAQ (reference sequence). V lost 5 bases and J 1 base, leaving 20 bases between the germline ends. The CDR3 sequence is 17 residues long. The CDR3 loop is CASSSSLIIRGNTEAFF. CDR3 nucleotides: TGTGCCAGCAGCAGTTCCTTGATTATACGGGGGAACACTGAAGCTTTCTTT.

V is TRBV7-9 and J is TRBJ1-2; D gene ambiguous. The CDR3 is 15 amino acids. Germline CDR1 reads SEHNR; CDR2 reads FQNEAQ (reference sequence). V dropped 1 base and J dropped 4 bases, with 13 bases sitting between them. DNA for the CDR3: TGTGCCAGCAGCTTAGAAGTCAATCCTTCCTATGGCTACACCTTC. Encoded protein: CASSLEVNPSYGYTF.

V usage is TRBV15 and J usage is TRBJ2-7, with D perhaps TRBD1 (6 bases). V was clipped by 3 bases and J by 2 bases, with 8 bases between them. Germline V CDR1 and CDR2: LNHNV, YYDKDF (reference sequence). The CDR3 totals 13 residues. The CDR3, as DNA: TGTGCCACCAGCAGTCGGGACACCTACGAGCAGTACTTC. Protein sequence: CATSSRDTYEQYF.